This record concerns one T cell receptor beta chain sequence. The antigen is undetermined. Authors' methods: For the immunoSEQ data, sequences were junction-only without quality scores, so filtering differed. Sequencing used immunoSEQ multiplex PCR; TCRdb keeps in-frame clones, though not all of them. The V and J calls and clone size are taken from that table; D and trimming were inferred from the DNA. This sample has over a million clones, with roughly 96% found just once. The record originates from a study of shared clonotypes between healthy human individuals. Regarding the study as a whole: Between four donors, naive CD4 clonotypes were shared at a level of around 4.9%.

This CDR3 has 16 amino acids. V was trimmed by 2 bases and J by 0 bases, leaving 14 bases between them. CDR1 is MNHNS and CDR2 is SASEGT in the germline V gene. The sample was naive CD4+ T cells sorted from blood. Noted subset: CD45RA+ positively selected. This receptor was identified in a man under 40 in good health. V is TRBV6-1 and J is TRBJ2-7; TRBD1 is a possible D gene (6 bases). The CDR3 reads CASSESAGTPSYEQYF. CDR3 bases: TGTGCCAGCAGTGAATCTGCCGGGACACCCTCCTACGAGCAGTACTTC.